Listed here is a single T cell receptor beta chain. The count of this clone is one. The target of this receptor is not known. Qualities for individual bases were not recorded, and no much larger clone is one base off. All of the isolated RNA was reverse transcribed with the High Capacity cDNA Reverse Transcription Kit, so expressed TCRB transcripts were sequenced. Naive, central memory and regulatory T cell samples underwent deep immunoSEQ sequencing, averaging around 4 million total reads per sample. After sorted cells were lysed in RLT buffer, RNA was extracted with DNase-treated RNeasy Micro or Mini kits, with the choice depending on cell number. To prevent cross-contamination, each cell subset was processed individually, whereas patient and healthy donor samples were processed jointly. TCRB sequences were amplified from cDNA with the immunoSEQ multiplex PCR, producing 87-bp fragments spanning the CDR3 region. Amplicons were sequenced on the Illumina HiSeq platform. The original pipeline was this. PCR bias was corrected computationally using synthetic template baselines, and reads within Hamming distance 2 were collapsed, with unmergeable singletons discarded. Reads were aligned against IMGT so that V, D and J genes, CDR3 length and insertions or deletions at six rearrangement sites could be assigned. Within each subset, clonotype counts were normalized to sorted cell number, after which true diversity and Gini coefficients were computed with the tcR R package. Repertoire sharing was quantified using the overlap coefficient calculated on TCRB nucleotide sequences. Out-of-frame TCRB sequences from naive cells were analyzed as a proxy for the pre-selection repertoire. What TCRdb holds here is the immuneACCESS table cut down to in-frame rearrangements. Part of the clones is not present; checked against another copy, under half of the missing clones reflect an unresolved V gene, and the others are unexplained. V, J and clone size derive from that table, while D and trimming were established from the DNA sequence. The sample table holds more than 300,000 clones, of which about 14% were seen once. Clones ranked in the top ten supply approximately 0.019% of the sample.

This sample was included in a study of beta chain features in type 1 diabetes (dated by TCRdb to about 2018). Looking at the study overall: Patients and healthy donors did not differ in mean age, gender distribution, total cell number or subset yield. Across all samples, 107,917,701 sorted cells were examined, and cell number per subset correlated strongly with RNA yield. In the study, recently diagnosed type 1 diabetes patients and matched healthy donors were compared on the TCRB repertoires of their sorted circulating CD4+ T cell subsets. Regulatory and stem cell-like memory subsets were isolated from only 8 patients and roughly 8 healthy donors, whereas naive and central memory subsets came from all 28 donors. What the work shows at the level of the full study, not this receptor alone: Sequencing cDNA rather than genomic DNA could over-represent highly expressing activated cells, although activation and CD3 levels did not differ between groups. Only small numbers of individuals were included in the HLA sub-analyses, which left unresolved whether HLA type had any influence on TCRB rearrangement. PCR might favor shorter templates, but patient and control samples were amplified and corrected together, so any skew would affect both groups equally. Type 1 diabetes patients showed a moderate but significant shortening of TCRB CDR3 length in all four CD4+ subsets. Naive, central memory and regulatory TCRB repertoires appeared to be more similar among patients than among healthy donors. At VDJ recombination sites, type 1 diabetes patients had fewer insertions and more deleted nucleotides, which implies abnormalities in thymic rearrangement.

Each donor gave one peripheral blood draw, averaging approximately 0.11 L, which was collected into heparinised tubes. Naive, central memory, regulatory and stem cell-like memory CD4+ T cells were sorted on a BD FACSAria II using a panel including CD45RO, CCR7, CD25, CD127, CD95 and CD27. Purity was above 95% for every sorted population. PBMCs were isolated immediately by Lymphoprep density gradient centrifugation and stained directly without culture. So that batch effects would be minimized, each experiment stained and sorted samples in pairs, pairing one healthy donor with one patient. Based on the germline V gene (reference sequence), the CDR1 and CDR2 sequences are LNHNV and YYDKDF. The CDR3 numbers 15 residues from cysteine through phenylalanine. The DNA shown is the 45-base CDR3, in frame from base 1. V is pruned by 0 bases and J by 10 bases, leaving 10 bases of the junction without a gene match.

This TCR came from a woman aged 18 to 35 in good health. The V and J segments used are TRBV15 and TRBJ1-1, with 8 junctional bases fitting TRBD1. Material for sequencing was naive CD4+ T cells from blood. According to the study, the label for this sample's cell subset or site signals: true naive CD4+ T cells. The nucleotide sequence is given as TGTGCCACCAGCAGAGAGGCGAGACAGGGGACGGGAGCTTTCTTT. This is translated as CATSREARQGTGAFF.